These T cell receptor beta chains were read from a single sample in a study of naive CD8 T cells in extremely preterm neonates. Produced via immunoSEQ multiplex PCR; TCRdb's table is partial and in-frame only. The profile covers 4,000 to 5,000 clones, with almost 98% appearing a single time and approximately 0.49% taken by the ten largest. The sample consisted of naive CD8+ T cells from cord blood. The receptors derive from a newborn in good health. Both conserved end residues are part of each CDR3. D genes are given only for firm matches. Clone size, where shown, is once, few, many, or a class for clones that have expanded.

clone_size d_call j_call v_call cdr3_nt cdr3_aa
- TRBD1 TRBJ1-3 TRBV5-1 TGCGCCAGCAGCATTCAAAAACAGGGGGGGGGAAACACCATATATTTT CASSIQKQGGGNTIYF
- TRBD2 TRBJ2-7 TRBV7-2 TGTGCCAGCAGCTTACCTAGCGGGGGGATCGACTACGAGCAGTACTTC CASSLPSGGIDYEQYF
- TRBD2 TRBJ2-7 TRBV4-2 TGTGCCAGCAGCCAAGCCTTGGGGACTAGCGGATTCCTATCCTACGAGCAGTACTTC CASSQALGTSGFLSYEQYF
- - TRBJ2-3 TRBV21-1 TGTGCCAGCAGCAAAGGGGAGACCAGCACAGATACGCAGTATTTT CASSKGETSTDTQYF
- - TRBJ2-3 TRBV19 TGTGCCAGTAGTATATTTACTACGGGCACAGATACGCAGTATTTT CASSIFTTGTDTQYF
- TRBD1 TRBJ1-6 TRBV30 TGTGCTTTGGCGGGACAGGGAAGTTCACCCCTCCACTTT CALAGQGSSPLHF
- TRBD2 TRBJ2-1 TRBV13 TGTGCCAGCAGCTTAGGCGGGGGGGCCTACAATGAGCAGTTCTTC CASSLGGGAYNEQFF
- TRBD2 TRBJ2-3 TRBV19 TGTGCCAGTAGTATTCTCGGACTAGCGACAGATACGCAGTATTTT CASSILGLATDTQYF
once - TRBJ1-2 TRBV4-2 TGTGCCAGCAGCCAAGATGGTGGACAGAACTATGGCTACACCTTC CASSQDGGQNYGYTF
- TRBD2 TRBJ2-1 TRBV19 TGTGCCAGTAGACCGGGACTAGCGGTACTCGATGAGCAGTTCTTC CASRPGLAVLDEQFF
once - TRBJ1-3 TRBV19 TGTGCCAGTAGTATCGGGGTCGTCTCTGGAAACACCATATATTTT CASSIGVVSGNTIYF
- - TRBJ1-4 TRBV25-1 TGTGCCAGCAGTGAATTATTAGGGGCGGAAGAAAAACTGTTTTTT CASSELLGAEEKLFF
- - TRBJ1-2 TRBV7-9 TGTGCCAGCAGCAAGGGACACAATAACTATGGCTACACCTTC CASSKGHNNYGYTF
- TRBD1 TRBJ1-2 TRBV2 TGTGCCAGCAGAGCGACAGGGGGTGACTATGGCTACACCTTC CASRATGGDYGYTF
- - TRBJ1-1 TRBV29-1 TGCAGCGTTGAGGCGGGTGTTGAGACTGAAGCTTTCTTT CSVEAGVETEAFF
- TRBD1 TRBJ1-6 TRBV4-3 TGCGCCAGCAGCTTCGGACAGGGGACTTCACCCCTCCACTTT CASSFGQGTSPLHF
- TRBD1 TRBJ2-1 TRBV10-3 TGTGCCATCAGACTATCACCGGGACAGGGGGCCGACAATGAGCAGTTCTTC CAIRLSPGQGADNEQFF
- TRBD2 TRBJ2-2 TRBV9 TGTGCCAGCAGATACGACGGGGGGGGAACCGGGGAGCTGTTTTTT CASRYDGGGTGELFF
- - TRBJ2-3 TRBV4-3 TGCGCCAGCAGCCAAGATCTGGGCGGACTTAGCACAGATACGCAGTATTTT CASSQDLGGLSTDTQYF
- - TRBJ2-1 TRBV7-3 TGTGCCAGCAGCTTAAGCGGTAATGAGCAGTTCTTC CASSLSGNEQFF
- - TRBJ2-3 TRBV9 TGTGCCAGCAGCGTAGCTACGACGGGGGTAAGCACAGATACGCAGTATTTT CASSVATTGVSTDTQYF
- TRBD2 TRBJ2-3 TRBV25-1 TGTGCCAGCAGTGAACAGCGGGGGGTGTATACGCAGTATTTT CASSEQRGVYTQYF
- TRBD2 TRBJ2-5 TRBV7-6 TGTGCCAGCAGCTATGGCCTGGCGGGGGGCGAAGAGACCCAGTACTTC CASSYGLAGGEETQYF
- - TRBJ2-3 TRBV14 TGTGCCAGCAGCCAAGTTCTTCGCGGGCGGGGAGATACGCAGTATTTT CASSQVLRGRGDTQYF
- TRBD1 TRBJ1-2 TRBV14 TGTGCCAGCAGCCCCCGGGACAGGGGGCTCCTTGGCTACACCTTC CASSPRDRGLLGYTF
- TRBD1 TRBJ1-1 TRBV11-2 TGTGCCAGCAGCCATTCCGGGACAGTAATGAACACTGAAGCTTTCTTT CASSHSGTVMNTEAFF
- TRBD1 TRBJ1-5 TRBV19 TGTGCCAGTAGTATAGCGGGGTCGACAGGGGTAGCAAATCAGCCCCAGCATTTT CASSIAGSTGVANQPQHF
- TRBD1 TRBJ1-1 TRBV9 TGTGCCAGCAGCCCAGATCGGACAGGGTTGACTGAAGCTTTCTTT CASSPDRTGLTEAFF